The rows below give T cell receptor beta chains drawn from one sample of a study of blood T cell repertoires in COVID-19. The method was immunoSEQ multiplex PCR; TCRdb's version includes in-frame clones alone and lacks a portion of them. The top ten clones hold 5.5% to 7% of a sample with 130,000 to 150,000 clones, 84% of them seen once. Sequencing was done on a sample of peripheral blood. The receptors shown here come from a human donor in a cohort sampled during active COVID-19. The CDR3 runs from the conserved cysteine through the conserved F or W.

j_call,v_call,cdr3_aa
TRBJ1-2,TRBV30,CAWSAGRTNYGYTF
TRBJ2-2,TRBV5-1,CASSSRAGGATGELFF
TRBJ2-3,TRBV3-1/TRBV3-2,CASSPRASGRNTQYF
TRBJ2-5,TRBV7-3,CASSLRGRAGETQYF
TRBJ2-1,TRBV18,CASSPPRTGGLDEQFF
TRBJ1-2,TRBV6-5,CASSYSTVGTRLGYTF
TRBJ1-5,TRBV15,CATSRTGSNQPQHF
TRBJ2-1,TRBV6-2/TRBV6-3,CASSYGGRVDNEQFF
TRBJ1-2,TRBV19,CASSILNAGTGNGYTF
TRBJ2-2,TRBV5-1,CASSGTANTGELFF
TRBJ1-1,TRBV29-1,CSVRKPPDSFTEAFF
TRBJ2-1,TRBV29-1,CSVEVLGGSSYNEQFF
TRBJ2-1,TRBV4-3,CASSQAHIVGTGARNEQFF
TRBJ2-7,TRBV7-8,CASSGRVFSYEQYF